This T cell receptor (beta chain) was documented in a study of T cell responses to AZD1222 COVID-19 vaccine. Findings and caveats of the study: Seropositive at baseline were only a handful of AZD1222 recipients.

CDR3 length equals 15 residues. The junction had 7 bases not matched to a gene; V was cut back by 3 bases and J by 2 bases. CDR1 and CDR2 (germline): SGHRS, YFSETQ. Sequenced by immunoSEQ multiplex PCR; TCRdb stores in-frame clones only, minus some. The data hold 150,000 to 200,000 clones, with roughly 93% observed a single time. On this clone itself: Its antigen remains unknown. The same CDR3 also results from other DNA sequences found in this sample.

J is TRBJ2-7 and V is TRBV5-1; 8 bases map to TRBD1. This TCR derives from an adult in good health. The input for sequencing was peripheral blood, taken on day 0 of AZD1222 vaccination. CDR3 sequence reads: CASSSGTGGTYEQYF. CDR3 DNA sequence: TGCGCCAGCAGCTCCGGGACAGGTGGGACCTACGAGCAGTACTTC.